The 24 T cell receptor beta chains below come from one sample, sequenced in a study of blood T cell repertoires in COVID-19. The table came from immunoSEQ multiplex PCR; TCRdb's copy has only in-frame clones and leaves some out. The table includes a few hundred thousand clones, about nine tenths detected once. Input material: peripheral blood. These receptor sequences come from a woman in her 30s with active or convalescent COVID-19.

The genes are TRBV7-2 and TRBJ2-5; possibly TRBD2 for D (5 bases). This CDR3 has 13 residues. Trimming removed 5 bases at V and 5 bases at J, with 12 bases between. Germline loops: CDR1 SGHTA, CDR2 FQGNSA. The CDR3 is CASSPGVVETQYF. The CDR3 coding sequence is TGTGCCAGCAGCCCCGGGGTCGTCGAGACCCAGTACTTC.

This sequence joins TRBV15 and TRBJ1-5; TRBD1 matches at 9 bases. Per germline, CDR1 LNHNV and CDR2 YYDKDF (reference sequence). V trimming: 0 bases; J trimming: 2 bases; junction bases outside the gene matches: 17. The CDR3 totals 21 residues. The CDR3 coding sequence is TGTGCCACCAGCAGAGATTTTAAAGGACAGGGGACCCGAGGTGGCAATCAGCCCCAGCATTTT. Its protein product is CATSRDFKGQGTRGGNQPQHF.

The chain combines TRBV6-5 with TRBJ1-5, with 8 bases lining up with TRBD1. Trimming at V came to 11 bases and at J to 5 bases, leaving 5 bases not matched to a gene. The length of the CDR3 is 12 residues. In germline, CDR1 is MNHEY, CDR2 SVGAGI. CDR3 nucleotides: TGTGCCGCCCGGGACAGGTATCAGCCCCAGCATTTT. Protein sequence: CAARDRYQPQHF.

The rearrangement joins TRBV9 to TRBJ2-7; TRBD2 aligns across 10 bases. Looked up from germline, CDR1 is SGDLS and CDR2 is YYNGEE. The CDR3 totals 15 residues. V dropped 3 bases and J dropped 2; count of bases not matched to a gene: 5. The CDR3, as DNA: TGTGCCAGCAGCGAAAGCGGGGGGGACACCTACGAGCAGTACTTC. Residues: CASSESGGDTYEQYF.

The rearrangement joins TRBV27 to TRBJ2-7, with 10 bases aligning to TRBD1. The V and J ends lost 7 bases and 4 bases, in that order; junction bases with no gene match: 4. CDR3 length: 13 residues. Germline V lookup: CDR1 MNHEY, CDR2 SMNVEV (reference sequence). The CDR3 spells CASKTGGSYEQYF. CDR3 DNA: TGTGCCAGCAAGACAGGGGGCTCGTACGAGCAGTACTTC.

The table lists this clone with a count of one. The chain is built from TRBV2 and TRBJ1-6, with D possibly matching TRBD1 (6 bases). Germline V lookup: CDR1 SNHLY, CDR2 FYNNEI. The CDR3 is 15 amino acids. Trimming took 2 bases from V and 12 from J, leaving 17 bases between them. The CDR3 nucleotides read TGTGCCAGCAGTGAACTGGACAGTCGTTTTCAACCCCTCCACTTT. Translated: CASSELDSRFQPLHF. Full variable domain (rest looked up from reference TRBV2 and TRBJ1-6): EPEVTQTPSHQVTQMGQEVILRCVPISNHLYFYWYRQILGQKVEFLVSFYNNEISEKSEIFDDQFSVERPDGSNFTLKIRSTKLEDSAMYFCASSELDSRFQPLHFGNGTRLTVT.

In this sample, this clone turned up a few times. V gene TRBV6-4 combines with J gene TRBJ2-1, with D possibly TRBD2 on 5 matching bases. The V end was cut by 4 bases, the J end by 8 bases, with 15 bases between. Per germline, CDR1 MRHNA and CDR2 SNTAGT. The CDR3 is made up of 14 amino acids. The CDR3 is CASSATGKVDEQFF. DNA of the CDR3: TGTGCCAGCAGTGCAACGGGGAAAGTCGATGAGCAGTTCTTC.

This clone turned up a few times. In DNA, the CDR3 is TGTGCCAGCCATCGGGACTCACTCTCTGGAAACACCATATATTTT. Its translation: CASHRDSLSGNTIYF. The chain recombines TRBV19 with TRBJ1-3, with D possibly being TRBD1 (5 bases). Germline loops: CDR1 LNHDA, CDR2 SQIVND (reference sequence). V was cut by 9 bases and J by 0 bases, with 15 bases left in between. There are 15 residues in the CDR3.

This chain joins TRBV7-2 and TRBJ2-1; weak D call: TRBD1 (6 bases). V was pared by 5 bases and J by 4 bases, with 18 bases between. CDR1 is SGHTA, CDR2 FQGNSA, per germline. The CDR3 length is 16 residues. CDR3 DNA: TGTGCCAGCAGCCCAATACTGGGGGCCGGATACAATGAGCAGTTCTTC. It specifies CASSPILGAGYNEQFF. The full variable domain, its missing parts supplied by reference TRBV7-2 and TRBJ2-1, is GAGVSQSPSNKVTEKGKDVELRCDPISGHTALYWYRQSLGQGLEFLIYFQGNSAPDKSGLPSDRFSAERTGGSVSTLTIQRTQQEDSAVYLCASSPILGAGYNEQFFGPGTRLTVL.

The V gene is TRBV7-2, the J gene TRBJ2-7; possible D gene TRBD1, 6 bases. This CDR3 is 14 amino acids long. Trimming pared 5 bases from V and 4 bases from J, leaving 15 bases between. Germline V gene data show CDR1 as SGHTA and CDR2 as FQGNSA. As DNA, the CDR3 is TGTGCCAGCAGCCGGACAGTAAGGTTGTACGAGCAGTACTTC. This sequence encodes CASSRTVRLYEQYF.

V and J are TRBV9 and TRBJ2-5; the D gene is possibly TRBD1 (5 bases). The CDR3 consists of 14 residues. V was shortened by 4 bases and J by 5 bases, with 15 bases between the two germline ends. The germline V gene has CDR1 SGDLS and CDR2 YYNGEE. CDR3 sequence reads: CASSPRQSGETQYF. The CDR3, as DNA: TGTGCCAGCAGCCCCCGACAGTCCGGGGAGACCCAGTACTTC.

This chain links TRBV24-1 with TRBJ2-2; a possible D gene is TRBD2 (5 bases). Germline values: CDR1 KGHDR, CDR2 SFDVKD. The CDR3 runs 17 residues. V was trimmed by 3 bases and J by 2 bases, leaving 15 bases between them. In nucleotides, the CDR3 is TGTGCCACCAGTGATCCCCGGGGTGGAGGAAACACCGGGGAGCTGTTTTTT. Its protein product is CATSDPRGGGNTGELFF.

This chain joins TRBV5-1 and TRBJ1-1, with 7 bases aligning to TRBD1. This CDR3 is built from 14 residues. The trim removed 4 bases at V and 2 bases at J, leaving 5 bases unmatched. Per germline, CDR1 SGHRS and CDR2 YFSETQ. DNA for the CDR3: TGCGCCAGCAGCGCTGGGACAGCTAACACTGAAGCTTTCTTT. This sequence encodes CASSAGTANTEAFF.

This chain links TRBV30 with TRBJ2-3, with TRBD2 matching 11 bases. V lost 7 bases to trimming and J lost 5 bases; unmatched junction nucleotides: 17. CDR1 is GTSNPN and CDR2 is SVGIG in the germline V gene (reference sequence). The CDR3 has 17 amino acids. The CDR3 here is CASTRFGLAGGLDTQYF. In DNA, the CDR3 is TGTGCCTCCACTCGGTTTGGGCTAGCGGGGGGTTTAGATACGCAGTATTTT.

CDR3 DNA: TGTGCCACCAGAGAGACAGGGGGCGCACAGGGCTACACCTTC. The encoded protein is CATRETGGAQGYTF. The rearrangement uses TRBV24-1 and TRBJ1-2; 10 positions match TRBD1. The CDR3 runs 14 residues. Germline CDR1 is KGHDR and CDR2 is SFDVKD. With 7 bases clipped from V and 8 bases from J, the junction kept 9 bases outside the gene matches.

The CDR3 is CASSPGTSGGQTQYF. The DNA of the CDR3 is TGTGCCAGCAGTCCAGGGACTAGCGGGGGCCAAACGCAGTATTTT. V is TRBV27 and J is TRBJ2-3; 14 positions match TRBD2. Germline-derived CDR1 and CDR2 are MNHEY and SMNVEV (reference sequence). J lost 9 bases, V lost 5 bases, and 7 bases had no gene match. This CDR3 comprises 15 residues.

This clone appeared once. This chain links TRBV5-8 with TRBJ1-3; 12 bases agree with TRBD1. The length of the CDR3 is 16 residues. Germline V gene data show CDR1 as SGHTS and CDR2 as YDEGEE. J lost 4 bases, V lost 3 bases, and 5 bases had no gene match. In DNA, the CDR3 is TGTGCCAGCAGCTGGGACAGGGGGCGCCGAGGAAACACCATATATTTT. The encoded protein is CASSWDRGRRGNTIYF. The whole variable domain, filled in from reference TRBV5-8 and TRBJ1-3, reads EAGVTQSPTHLIKTRGQQATLRCSPISGHTSVYWYQQALGLGLQFLLWYDEGEERNRGNFPPRFSGRQFPNYSSELNVNALELEDSALYLCASSWDRGRRGNTIYFGEGSWLTVV.

J is TRBJ2-3 and V is TRBV5-1; 8 nucleotides agree with TRBD2. This CDR3 region has 17 residues. Germline CDR1 is SGHRS and CDR2 is YFSETQ. Trimming removed 2 bases from V and 0 bases from J; junction bases left unmatched: 8. The chain's CDR3 is CASSLLPGGGSTDTQYF. CDR3 coding DNA: TGCGCCAGCAGCTTATTGCCCGGCGGGGGGAGCACAGATACGCAGTATTTT.

This chain joins TRBV14 and TRBJ2-2; D gene unclear. Trimming took off 4 bases at V and 6 bases at J, with 9 bases between the two ends. Germline-derived CDR1 and CDR2 are SGHDN and FVKESK. This CDR3 is 13 amino acids long. The CDR3 DNA is TGTGCCAGCAGCCGTCACGAGGCCGGGGAGCTGTTTTTT. Translated: CASSRHEAGELFF. The full variable domain, with the rest looked up from reference TRBV14 and TRBJ2-2, is EAGVTQFPSHSVIEKGQTVTLRCDPISGHDNLYWYRRVMGKEIKFLLHFVKESKQDESGMPNNRFLAERTGGTYSTLKVQPAELEDSGVYFCASSRHEAGELFFGEGSRLTVL.

This clone has just a few counts. J is TRBJ1-1 and V is TRBV2; possibly TRBD1 for D (5 bases). Germline V CDR1 and CDR2: SNHLY, FYNNEI. CDR3 length equals 13 residues. The V gene lost 7 bases and the J gene lost 4 bases, with 13 bases spanning the gap. The CDR3 here is CASTPGRGTEAFF. The CDR3 DNA reads TGTGCCAGCACCCCAGGGAGGGGCACTGAAGCTTTCTTT.

This sequence joins TRBV5-1 and TRBJ1-4, with D uncertain. Germline V gene data show CDR1 as SGHRS and CDR2 as YFSETQ. Trimming left V 5 bases short and J 0 bases short, with 11 bases between. The CDR3 contains 15 residues. As DNA, the CDR3 is TGCGCCAGCAGGCCAGGCGCTGCAACTAATGAAAAACTGTTTTTT. It is translated as CASRPGAATNEKLFF.

The V call is TRBV5-5, the J call TRBJ2-5, with D tentatively TRBD1 (6 bases). Germline V gives CDR1 SGHKS, CDR2 YYEKEE (reference sequence). CDR3 length: 15 residues. The ends were cut back, 1 base at V and 0 bases at J, with 10 bases in the middle. CDR3 in DNA: TGTGCCAGCAGCTTGACCGGGACATACCAAGAGACCCAGTACTTC. Residues: CASSLTGTYQETQYF.

This clone was recorded a few times. The chain has TRBV7-9 and TRBJ1-1; a possible D gene is TRBD1 (6 bases). The CDR3 consists of 13 residues. Trimming removed 3 bases at V and 3 bases at J, with 8 bases between. Germline CDR1 SEHNR, CDR2 FQNEAQ (reference sequence). CDR3 DNA sequence: TGTGCCAGCAGCTTGGACAGCTACACTGAAGCTTTCTTT. This sequence encodes CASSLDSYTEAFF.

The genes are TRBV29-1 and TRBJ2-1; a possible D gene is TRBD1 (5 bases). The CDR3 contains 13 residues. V dropped 1 base and J dropped 8 bases, with 12 bases sitting between them. Germline-derived CDR1 and CDR2 are SQVTM and ANQGSEA. The CDR3 sequence is CSVEGVTVDEQFF. CDR3 bases: TGCAGCGTTGAAGGGGTGACAGTAGATGAGCAGTTCTTC.